This TCR beta chain came from a study of shared clonotypes between healthy human individuals. This CDR3 has 15 amino acids. Germline V gene lookup returns CDR1 SGHAT and CDR2 FQNNGV. Trimming shortened V by 0 bases and J by 0 bases, and 9 bases separated the two germline ends. Using immunoSEQ multiplex PCR, the repertoire was profiled, and TCRdb retains in-frame clones only, with some absent. The sample shows around 1.5 million clones, approximately 98% of them seen only once. The sample taken for sequencing was naive CD4+ T cells sorted from blood. Noted subset: CD45RA+ positively selected. The chain is built from TRBV11-2 and TRBJ2-7; no definite D call. This TCR was sampled from a man in his thirties or forties in good health. The CDR3 sequence: CASSLEVIVSYEQYF. The DNA of the CDR3 is TGTGCCAGCAGCTTAGAAGTAATCGTCTCCTACGAGCAGTACTTC.